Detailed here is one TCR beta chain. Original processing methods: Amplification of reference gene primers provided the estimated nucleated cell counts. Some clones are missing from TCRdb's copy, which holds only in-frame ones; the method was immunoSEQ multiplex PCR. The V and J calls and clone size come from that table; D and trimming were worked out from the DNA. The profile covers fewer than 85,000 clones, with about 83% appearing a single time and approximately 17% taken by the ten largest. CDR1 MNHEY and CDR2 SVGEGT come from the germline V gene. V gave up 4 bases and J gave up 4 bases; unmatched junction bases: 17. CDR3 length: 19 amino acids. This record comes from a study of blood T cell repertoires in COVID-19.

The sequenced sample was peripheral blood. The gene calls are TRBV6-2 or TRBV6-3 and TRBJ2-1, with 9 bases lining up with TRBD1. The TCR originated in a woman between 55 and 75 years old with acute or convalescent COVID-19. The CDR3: CASSFGTGSGLRNYNEQFF. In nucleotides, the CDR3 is TGTGCCAGCAGTTTTGGGACAGGGAGTGGTCTTCGTAATTACAATGAGCAGTTCTTC.